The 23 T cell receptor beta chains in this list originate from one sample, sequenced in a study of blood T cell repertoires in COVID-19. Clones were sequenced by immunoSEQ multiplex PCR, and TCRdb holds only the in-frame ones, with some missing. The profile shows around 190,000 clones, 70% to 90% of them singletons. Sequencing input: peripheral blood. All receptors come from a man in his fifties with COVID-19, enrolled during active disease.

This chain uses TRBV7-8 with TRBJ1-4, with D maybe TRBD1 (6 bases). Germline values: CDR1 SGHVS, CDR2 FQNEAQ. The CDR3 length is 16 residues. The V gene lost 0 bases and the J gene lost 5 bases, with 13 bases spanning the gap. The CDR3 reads CASSLAWTALNEKLFF. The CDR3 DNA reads TGTGCCAGCAGCTTAGCATGGACAGCTTTGAATGAAAAACTGTTTTTT. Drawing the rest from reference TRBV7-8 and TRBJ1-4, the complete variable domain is GAGVSQSPRYKVAKRGQDVALRCDPISGHVSLFWYQQALGQGPEFLTYFQNEAQLDKSGLPSDRFFAERPEGSVSTLKIQRTQQEDSAVYLCASSLAWTALNEKLFFGSGTQLSVL.

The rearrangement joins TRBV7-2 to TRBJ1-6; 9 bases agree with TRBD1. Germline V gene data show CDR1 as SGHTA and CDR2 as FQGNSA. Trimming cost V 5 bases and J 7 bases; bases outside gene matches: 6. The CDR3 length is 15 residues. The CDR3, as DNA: TGTGCCAGCAGCCCTCAACAGGGGGCAAATTCACCCCTCCACTTT. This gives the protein CASSPQQGANSPLHF.

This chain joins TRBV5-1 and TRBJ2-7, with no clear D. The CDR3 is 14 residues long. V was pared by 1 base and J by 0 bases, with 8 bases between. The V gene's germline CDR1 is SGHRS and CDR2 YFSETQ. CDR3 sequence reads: CASSLSTNSYEQYF. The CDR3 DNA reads TGCGCCAGCAGCTTGTCCACTAACTCCTACGAGCAGTACTTC. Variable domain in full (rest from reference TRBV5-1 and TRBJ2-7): KAGVTQTPRYLIKTRGQQVTLSCSPISGHRSVSWYQQTPGQGLQFLFEYFSETQRNKGNFPGRFSGRQFSNSRSEMNVSTLELGDSALYLCASSLSTNSYEQYFGPGTRLTVT.

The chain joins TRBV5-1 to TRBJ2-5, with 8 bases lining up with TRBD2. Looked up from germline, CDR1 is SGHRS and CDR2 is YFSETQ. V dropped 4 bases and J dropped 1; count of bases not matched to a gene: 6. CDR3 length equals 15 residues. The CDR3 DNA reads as TGCGCCAGCAGCCTCCAAGCGGGGGCCCAAGAGACCCAGTACTTC. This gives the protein CASSLQAGAQETQYF.

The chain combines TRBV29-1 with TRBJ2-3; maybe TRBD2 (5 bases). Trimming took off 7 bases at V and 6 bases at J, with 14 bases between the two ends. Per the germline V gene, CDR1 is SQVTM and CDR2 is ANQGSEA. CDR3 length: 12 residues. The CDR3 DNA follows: TGCAGCGATGTCACTTTAGCGGATACGCAGTATTTT. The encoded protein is CSDVTLADTQYF.

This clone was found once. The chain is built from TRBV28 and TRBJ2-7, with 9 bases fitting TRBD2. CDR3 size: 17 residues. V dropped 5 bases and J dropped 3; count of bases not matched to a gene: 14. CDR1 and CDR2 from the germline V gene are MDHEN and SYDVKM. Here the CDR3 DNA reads TGTGCCAGCAGTCGCCCTCTAAACCCTAGCGGGGTCTACGAGCAGTACTTC. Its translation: CASSRPLNPSGVYEQYF.

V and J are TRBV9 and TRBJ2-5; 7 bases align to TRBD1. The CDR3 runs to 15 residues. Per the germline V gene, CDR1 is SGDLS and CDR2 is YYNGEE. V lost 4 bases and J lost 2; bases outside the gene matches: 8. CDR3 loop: CASSPQGQAQETQYF. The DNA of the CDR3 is TGTGCCAGCAGCCCCCAAGGACAGGCGCAAGAGACCCAGTACTTC.

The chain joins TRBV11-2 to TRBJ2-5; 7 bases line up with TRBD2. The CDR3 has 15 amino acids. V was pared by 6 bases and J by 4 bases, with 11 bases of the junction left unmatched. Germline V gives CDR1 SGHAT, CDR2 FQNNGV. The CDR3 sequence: CASRKSAGGGETQYF. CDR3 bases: TGTGCCAGCAGGAAGAGTGCTGGCGGGGGAGAGACCCAGTACTTC.

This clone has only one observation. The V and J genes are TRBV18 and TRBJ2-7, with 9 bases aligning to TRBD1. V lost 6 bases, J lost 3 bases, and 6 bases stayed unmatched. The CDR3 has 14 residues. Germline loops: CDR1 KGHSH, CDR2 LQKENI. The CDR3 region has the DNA TGTGCCAGCTCGCAAGGACAGGGGAGCTACGAGCAGTACTTC. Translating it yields CASSQGQGSYEQYF.

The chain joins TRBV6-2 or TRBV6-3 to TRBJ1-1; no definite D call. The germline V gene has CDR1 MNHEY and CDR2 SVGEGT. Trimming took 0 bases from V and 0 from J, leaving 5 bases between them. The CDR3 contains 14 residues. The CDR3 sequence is CASSYSAVNTEAFF. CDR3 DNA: TGTGCCAGCAGTTACTCGGCGGTGAACACTGAAGCTTTCTTT.

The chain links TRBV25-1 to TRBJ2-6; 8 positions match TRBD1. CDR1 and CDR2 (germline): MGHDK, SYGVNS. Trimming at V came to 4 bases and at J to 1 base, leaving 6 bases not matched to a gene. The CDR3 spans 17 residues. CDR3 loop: CASSGRTGRSGANVLTF. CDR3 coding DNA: TGTGCCAGCAGTGGAAGGACAGGGAGGTCTGGGGCCAACGTCCTGACTTTC.

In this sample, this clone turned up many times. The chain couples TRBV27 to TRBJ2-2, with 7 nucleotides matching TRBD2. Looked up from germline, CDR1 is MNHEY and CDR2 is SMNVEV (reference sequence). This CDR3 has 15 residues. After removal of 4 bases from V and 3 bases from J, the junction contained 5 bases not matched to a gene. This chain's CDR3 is CASSYLAAYTGELFF. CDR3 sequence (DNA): TGTGCCAGCAGTTATCTAGCGGCGTACACCGGGGAGCTGTTTTTT.

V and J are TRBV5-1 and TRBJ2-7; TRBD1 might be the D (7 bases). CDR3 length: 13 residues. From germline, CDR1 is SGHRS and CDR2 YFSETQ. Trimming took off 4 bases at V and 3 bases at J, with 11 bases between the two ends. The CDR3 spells CASSPGDSYEQYF. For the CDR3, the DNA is TGCGCCAGCAGCCCGGGGGACAGCTACGAGCAGTACTTC.

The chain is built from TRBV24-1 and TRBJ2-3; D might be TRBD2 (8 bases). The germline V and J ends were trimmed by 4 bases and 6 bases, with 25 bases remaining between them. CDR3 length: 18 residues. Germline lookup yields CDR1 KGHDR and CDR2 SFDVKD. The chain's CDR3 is CATSETTGTSWARDTQYF. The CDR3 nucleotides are TGTGCCACCAGTGAGACGACAGGGACTAGTTGGGCGAGGGATACGCAGTATTTT.

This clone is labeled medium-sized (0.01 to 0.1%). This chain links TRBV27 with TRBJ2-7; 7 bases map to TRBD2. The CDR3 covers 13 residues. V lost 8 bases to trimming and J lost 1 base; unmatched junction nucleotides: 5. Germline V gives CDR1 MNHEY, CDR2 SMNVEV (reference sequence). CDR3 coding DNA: TGTGCCAGCGGTGAGCGGGATTCCTACGAGCAGTACTTC. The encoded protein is CASGERDSYEQYF.

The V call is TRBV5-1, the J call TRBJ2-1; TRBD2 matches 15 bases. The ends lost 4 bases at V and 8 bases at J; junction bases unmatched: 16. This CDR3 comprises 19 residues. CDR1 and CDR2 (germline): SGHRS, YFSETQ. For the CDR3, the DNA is TGCGCCAGCAGCCCACGGACTAGCGGGGGGGCCGGCATTTTGGATGAGCAGTTCTTC. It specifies CASSPRTSGGAGILDEQFF.

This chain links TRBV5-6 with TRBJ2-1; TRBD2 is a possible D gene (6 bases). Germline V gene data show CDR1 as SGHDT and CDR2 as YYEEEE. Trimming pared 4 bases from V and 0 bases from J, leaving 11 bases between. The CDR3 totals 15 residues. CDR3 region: CASSRDWSSYNEQFF. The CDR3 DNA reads TGTGCCAGCAGCCGGGACTGGAGCTCCTACAATGAGCAGTTCTTC.

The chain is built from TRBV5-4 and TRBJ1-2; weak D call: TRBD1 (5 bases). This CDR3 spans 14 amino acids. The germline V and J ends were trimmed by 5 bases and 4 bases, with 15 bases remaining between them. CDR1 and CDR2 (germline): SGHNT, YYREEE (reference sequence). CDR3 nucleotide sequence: TGTGCCAGCAGGGACGTGACAGTCGTCTATGGCTACACCTTC. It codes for CASRDVTVVYGYTF.

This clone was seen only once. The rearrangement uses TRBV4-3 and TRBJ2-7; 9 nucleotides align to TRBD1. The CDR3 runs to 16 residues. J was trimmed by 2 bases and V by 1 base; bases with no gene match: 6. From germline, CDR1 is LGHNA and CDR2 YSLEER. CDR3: CASSQGGRQGAYEQYF. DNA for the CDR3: TGCGCCAGCAGCCAAGGTGGTCGACAGGGGGCCTACGAGCAGTACTTC.

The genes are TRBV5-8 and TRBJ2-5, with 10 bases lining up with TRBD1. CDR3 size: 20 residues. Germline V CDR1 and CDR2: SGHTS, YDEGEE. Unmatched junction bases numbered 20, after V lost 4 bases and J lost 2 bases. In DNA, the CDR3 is TGTGCCAGCAGCCCTCTTCCTGGTGGACCGGGACAGGGGACTCAAGAGACCCAGTACTTC. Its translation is CASSPLPGGPGQGTQETQYF.

CDR3 loop: CSASPGQGIFEQYF. CDR3 DNA: TGCAGTGCTAGTCCGGGACAGGGTATTTTCGAGCAGTACTTC. The V and J genes are TRBV20-1 and TRBJ2-7, with 9 nucleotides matching TRBD1. V lost 3 bases, J lost 6 bases, and 9 bases stayed unmatched. Germline V gene sequence: CDR1 DFQATT, CDR2 SNEGSKA (reference sequence). The CDR3 extends over 14 amino acids.

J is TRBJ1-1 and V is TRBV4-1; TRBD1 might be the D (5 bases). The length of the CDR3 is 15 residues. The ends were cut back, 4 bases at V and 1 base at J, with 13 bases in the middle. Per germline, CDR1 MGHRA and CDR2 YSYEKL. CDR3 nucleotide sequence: TGCGCCAGCAGCCTCATAGGAAGGGGGAACACTGAAGCTTTCTTT. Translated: CASSLIGRGNTEAFF.

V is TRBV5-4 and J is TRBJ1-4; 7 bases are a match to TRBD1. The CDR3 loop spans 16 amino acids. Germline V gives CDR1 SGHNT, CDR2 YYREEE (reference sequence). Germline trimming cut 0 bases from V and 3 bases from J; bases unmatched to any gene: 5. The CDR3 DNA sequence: TGTGCCAGCAGCTTGGACTCGGACAGGCCTAATGAAAAACTGTTTTTT. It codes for CASSLDSDRPNEKLFF.